This TCR beta chain appears in the sequencing data of a study of T cell changes during pregnancy in multiple sclerosis. This table comes from immunoSEQ multiplex PCR, and its TCRdb copy is limited to in-frame clones, with some not included. Among just over 80,000 clones listed, about 96% were seen once. There are 17 residues in the CDR3. The V gene end was trimmed by 5 bases and the J gene end by 6 bases; junction bases not matched to a gene: 17. The chain is built from TRBV23-1 and TRBJ2-3, with 7 bases lining up with TRBD1. TRBV23-1 is an ORF; its function is uncertain. The receptor's source is a female donor with multiple sclerosis, enrolled in a pregnancy study. The material sequenced was peripheral blood, taken in the second trimester of pregnancy. This chain's CDR3 is CASSALGTDSLRDTQYF. The CDR3 region has the DNA TGCGCCAGCAGTGCGCTTGGGACAGACTCTCTTCGGGATACGCAGTATTTT.